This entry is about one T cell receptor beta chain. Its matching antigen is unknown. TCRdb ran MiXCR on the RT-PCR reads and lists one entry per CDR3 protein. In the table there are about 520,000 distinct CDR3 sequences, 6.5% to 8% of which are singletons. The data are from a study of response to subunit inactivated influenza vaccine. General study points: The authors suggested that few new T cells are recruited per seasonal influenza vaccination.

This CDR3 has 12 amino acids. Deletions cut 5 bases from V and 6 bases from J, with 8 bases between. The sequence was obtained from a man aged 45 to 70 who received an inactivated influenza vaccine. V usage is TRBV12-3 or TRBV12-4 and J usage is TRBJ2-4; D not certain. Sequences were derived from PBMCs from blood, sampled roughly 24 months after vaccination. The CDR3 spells CASSGPLNIQYF. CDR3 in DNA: TGTGCCAGCAGTGGACCCTTAAACATTCAGTACTTC.